These 24 T cell receptor beta chains originate from one sample sequenced in a study of control samples from healthy donors and cancer patients. Measured with immunoSEQ multiplex PCR; TCRdb has only the in-frame clones, and not every one. The sample includes 50,000 to 70,000 clones, about 96% of them seen just once. The sample comprised blood. Source of these receptors: a woman younger than 30 in good health.

The chain uses TRBV7-6 and TRBJ1-1; D call uncertain. V lost 5 bases to trimming and J lost 6 bases, with 13 bases between them. The CDR3 has 13 residues. Germline CDR1 and CDR2: SGHVS and FNYEAQ. The CDR3 nucleotides read TGTGCCAGCAGCCGACGGAGTGGCGCTGAAGCTTTCTTT. Translation: CASSRRSGAEAFF.

This chain uses TRBV9 with TRBJ1-2; TRBD1 agrees at 7 bases. The germline V gene encodes CDR1 SGDLS and CDR2 YYNGEE. V was pared by 3 bases and J by 2 bases, with 4 bases of the junction left unmatched. The CDR3 spans 14 residues. CDR3 nucleotides: TGTGCCAGCAGCGCCCGACAGGGAAACTATGGCTACACCTTC. This gives the protein CASSARQGNYGYTF.

V gene TRBV5-4 combines with J gene TRBJ1-3, with unresolved D. Germline CDR1 reads SGHNT; CDR2 reads YYREEE (reference sequence). This CDR3 comprises 13 residues. The ends were cut back, 0 bases at V and 4 bases at J, with 5 bases in the middle. CDR3 nucleotide sequence: TGTGCCAGCAGCTTGGGGGTAGGAAACACCATATATTTT. Protein: CASSLGVGNTIYF.

This clone appeared a few times. V usage is TRBV6-4 and J usage is TRBJ2-2; D is perhaps TRBD2 (5 bases). The germline gives CDR1 MRHNA, CDR2 SNTAGT. Deletions cut 3 bases from V and 7 bases from J, with 9 bases between. This CDR3 is built from 13 residues. CDR3 residues: CASSEREGGELFF. Here the CDR3 DNA reads TGTGCCAGCAGTGAACGAGAGGGCGGGGAGCTGTTTTTT.

V gene TRBV6-1 combines with J gene TRBJ1-2; the D gene is possibly TRBD1 (6 bases). Trimming pared 2 bases from V and 5 bases from J, leaving 18 bases between. There are 16 residues in the CDR3. The germline V gene encodes CDR1 MNHNS and CDR2 SASEGT. In DNA, the CDR3 is TGTGCCAGCAGTGAACGGAGGGGAGGGGGGGTTTATGGCTACACCTTC. This sequence encodes CASSERRGGGVYGYTF.

J is TRBJ2-3 and V is TRBV7-2; either TRBD1 or TRBD2 may supply D (5 bases each). Trimming cost V 8 bases and J 2 bases, with 17 bases left between them. CDR3 length equals 15 residues. Germline V lookup: CDR1 SGHTA, CDR2 FQGNSA. The CDR3 loop is CASALRTGLTDTQYF. The DNA of the CDR3 is TGTGCCAGCGCCCTGAGGACGGGGCTCACAGATACGCAGTATTTT.

The chain has TRBV28 and TRBJ2-7; the D is unclear. The CDR3 totals 14 residues. CDR1 is MDHEN, CDR2 SYDVKM, per germline. Trimming pared 7 bases from V and 5 bases from J, leaving 18 bases between. The CDR3 nucleotides read TGTGCCAGCAAAGACGTAAAGGCCACCAACGAGCAGTACTTC. Translating it yields CASKDVKATNEQYF.

The chain recombines TRBV7-8 with TRBJ1-5; D is uncertain. Deletions cut 2 bases from V and 9 bases from J, with 8 bases between. Germline values: CDR1 SGHVS, CDR2 FQNEAQ. This CDR3 comprises 12 residues. The CDR3 DNA sequence: TGTGCCAGCAGCTTAAAGGACGGGCCCCAGCATTTT. Translated: CASSLKDGPQHF.

The V call is TRBV6-2 or TRBV6-3, the J call TRBJ2-1; D unresolved. The CDR3 has 12 amino acids. Between the trimmed V and J ends, which lost 6 bases and 14 bases, there was a span of 17 bases. The germline V gene encodes CDR1 MNHEY and CDR2 SVGEGT. CDR3 sequence (DNA): TGTGCCAGCAGCCCAAATCGTAGAGAGGAGTTCTTC. The encoded protein is CASSPNRREEFF.

J is TRBJ1-2 and V is TRBV4-1, with 7 positions matching TRBD1. CDR1 is MGHRA, CDR2 YSYEKL, per germline. The J segment lost 4 bases and the V segment lost 3 bases, leaving 8 bases of the junction unmatched. This CDR3 has 15 residues. The CDR3 DNA sequence: TGCGCCAGCAGCCAGGGCTACGGACAGGTCTATGGCTACACCTTC. Amino acid sequence: CASSQGYGQVYGYTF.

The chain is built from TRBV29-1 and TRBJ1-1, with 8 bases fitting TRBD1. The CDR3 has 15 amino acids. V dropped 3 bases and J dropped 1; count of bases not matched to a gene: 7. Germline V CDR1 and CDR2: SQVTM, ANQGSEA. This chain's CDR3 is CSVEKGTGWNTEAFF. The DNA of the CDR3 is TGCAGCGTTGAGAAGGGGACAGGCTGGAACACTGAAGCTTTCTTT. Supplemented by reference TRBV29-1 and TRBJ1-1, the full variable domain reads SAVISQKPSRDICQRGTSLTIQCQVDSQVTMMFWYRQQPGQSLTLIATANQGSEATYESGFVIDKFPISRPNLTFSTLTVSNMSPEDSSIYLCSVEKGTGWNTEAFFGQGTRLTVV.

Of note for this clone: The junction and the germline gene differ at one end; a read error may be behind it. The genes are TRBV2 and TRBJ1-1; 9 nucleotides agree with TRBD1. Germline CDR1 is SNHLY and CDR2 is FYNNEI. The CDR3 is 12 residues long. The CDR3 DNA reads as TGTGCCAGCAGTGGGAGGGGACAGGGTAACATCTTT. It translates to CASSGRGQGNIF.

This chain joins TRBV28 and TRBJ1-1, with 11 bases identical to TRBD1. The length of the CDR3 is 16 residues. V dropped 3 bases and J dropped 2; count of bases not matched to a gene: 5. The germline gives CDR1 MDHEN, CDR2 SYDVKM. The DNA of the CDR3 is TGTGCCAGCAGTTTTCTAGGACAGGGGGCAAACACTGAAGCTTTCTTT. It specifies CASSFLGQGANTEAFF.

The chain links TRBV5-1 to TRBJ1-1; TRBD1 is a possible D gene (6 bases). The germline CDR1 and CDR2 sequences are SGHRS and YFSETQ. This CDR3 is 12 amino acids long. With 2 bases removed from V and 7 bases from J, the gap between germline ends came to 9 bases. The chain's CDR3 is CASSFGGVEAFF. CDR3 DNA sequence: TGCGCCAGCAGCTTTGGGGGCGTTGAAGCTTTCTTT.

The rearrangement links TRBV27 to TRBJ1-6; D unresolved. This CDR3 contains 15 residues. With 2 bases removed from V and 0 bases from J, the gap between germline ends came to 5 bases. Per the germline V gene, CDR1 is MNHEY and CDR2 is SMNVEV (reference sequence). DNA for the CDR3: TGTGCCAGCAGTTTAATCAGCTCCTATAATTCACCCCTCCACTTT. Translating gives CASSLISSYNSPLHF.

This clone appeared a single time. The gene calls are TRBV27 and TRBJ1-4; D remains unclear. With 1 base removed from V and 7 bases from J, the gap between germline ends came to 4 bases. This CDR3 is 12 amino acids long. The germline CDR1 and CDR2 sequences are MNHEY and SMNVEV (reference sequence). In nucleotides, the CDR3 is TGTGCCAGCAGTTTATTAGGTGAAAAACTGTTTTTT. Translated, it gives CASSLLGEKLFF.

The chain recombines TRBV19 with TRBJ1-2; 7 bases are a match to TRBD1. CDR1 and CDR2 (germline): LNHDA, SQIVND (reference sequence). CDR3 size: 13 residues. Unmatched junction bases numbered 4, after V lost 5 bases and J lost 4 bases. CDR3 in amino acids: CASSRQGFYGYTF. In DNA form, the CDR3 reads TGTGCCAGTAGTCGACAGGGCTTCTATGGCTACACCTTC.

For this clone: Other DNA sequences in the same sample also yield this CDR3. The gene calls are TRBV5-1 and TRBJ1-1, with D possibly matching TRBD1 (6 bases). The CDR3 has 13 residues. Germline-derived CDR1 and CDR2 are SGHRS and YFSETQ. V was cut by 1 base and J by 5 bases, with 9 bases left in between. CDR3 sequence reads: CASSLRGGTEAFF. In nucleotides, the CDR3 is TGCGCCAGCAGCTTGAGGGGGGGAACTGAAGCTTTCTTT.

V is TRBV25-1 and J is TRBJ1-2, with 7 bases matching TRBD1. V lost 1 base to trimming and J lost 8 bases; unmatched junction nucleotides: 7. Germline V CDR1 and CDR2: MGHDK, SYGVNS. This CDR3 spans 14 amino acids. The CDR3 DNA sequence: TGTGCCAGCAGTGAATTTACTCCGACAGGGGGCTACACCTTC. Translating it yields CASSEFTPTGGYTF.

The rearrangement links TRBV19 to TRBJ1-2, with TRBD1 as a possible D gene (5 bases). Germline V gene data show CDR1 as LNHDA and CDR2 as SQIVND (reference sequence). Trimming removed 6 bases from V and 8 bases from J, with 10 bases in between. The CDR3 extends over 11 amino acids. CDR3 bases: TGTGCCAGTAGCAGGGAAAACGGCTACACCTTC. Amino acid sequence: CASSRENGYTF.

J is TRBJ1-5 and V is TRBV24-1; TRBD1 matches 12 bases. Germline V gene lookup returns CDR1 KGHDR and CDR2 SFDVKD. J was trimmed by 3 bases and V by 6 bases; bases with no gene match: 14. The CDR3 contains 19 residues. The CDR3 loop is CATSCGGGTGGHSNQPQHF. CDR3 nucleotides: TGTGCCACCAGTTGTGGGGGGGGGACAGGGGGCCACTCCAATCAGCCCCAGCATTTT.

The chain employs TRBV30 and TRBJ1-2; maybe TRBD1 (5 bases). Trimming cost V 4 bases and J 6 bases, with 12 bases left between them. The CDR3 contains 12 residues. Per the germline V gene, CDR1 is GTSNPN and CDR2 is SVGIG (reference sequence). This CDR3 reads CAWTPGDDGYTF. CDR3 nucleotides: TGTGCCTGGACCCCCGGGGACGATGGCTACACCTTC.

The J gene is TRBJ1-5, the V gene TRBV6-1; D gene ambiguous. This CDR3 comprises 14 residues. Germline CDR1 is MNHNS and CDR2 is SASEGT. V was shortened by 3 bases and J by 0 bases, with 6 bases between the two germline ends. CDR3 nucleotide sequence: TGTGCCAGCAGTGATTTTCCTAGCAATCAGCCCCAGCATTTT. It encodes CASSDFPSNQPQHF.

V and J are TRBV7-2 and TRBJ2-3; no definite D call. V lost 7 bases to trimming and J lost 6 bases, with 17 bases between them. Germline CDR1 is SGHTA and CDR2 is FQGNSA. The CDR3 sequence is 14 residues long. The CDR3 region is CASTLLQSVDTQYF. The CDR3 coding sequence is TGTGCCAGCACCCTACTCCAGAGTGTTGATACGCAGTATTTT.